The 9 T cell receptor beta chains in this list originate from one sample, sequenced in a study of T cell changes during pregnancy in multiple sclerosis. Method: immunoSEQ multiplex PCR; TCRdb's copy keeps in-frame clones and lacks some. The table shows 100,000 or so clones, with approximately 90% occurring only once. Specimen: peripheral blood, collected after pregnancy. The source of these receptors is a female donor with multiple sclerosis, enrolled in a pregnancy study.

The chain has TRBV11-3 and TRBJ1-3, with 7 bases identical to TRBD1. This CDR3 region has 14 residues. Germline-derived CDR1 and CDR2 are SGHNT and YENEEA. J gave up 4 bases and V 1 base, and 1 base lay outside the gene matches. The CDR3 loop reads CASSLGDRGNTIYF. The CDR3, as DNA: TGTGCCAGCAGCTTAGGGGACAGAGGAAACACCATATATTTT.

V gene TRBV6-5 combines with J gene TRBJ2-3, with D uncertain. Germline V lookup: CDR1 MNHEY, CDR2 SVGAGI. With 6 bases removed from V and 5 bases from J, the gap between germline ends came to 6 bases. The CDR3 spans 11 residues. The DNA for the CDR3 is TGTGCCAGCAGCCCGGGAGATACGCAGTATTTT. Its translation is CASSPGDTQYF.

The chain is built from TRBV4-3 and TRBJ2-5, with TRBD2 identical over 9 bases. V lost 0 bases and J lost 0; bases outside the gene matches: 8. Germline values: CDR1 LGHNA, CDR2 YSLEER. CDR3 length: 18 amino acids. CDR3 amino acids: CASSQDLGLAGYQETQYF. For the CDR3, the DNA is TGCGCCAGCAGCCAAGATCTCGGGCTAGCGGGGTACCAAGAGACCCAGTACTTC.

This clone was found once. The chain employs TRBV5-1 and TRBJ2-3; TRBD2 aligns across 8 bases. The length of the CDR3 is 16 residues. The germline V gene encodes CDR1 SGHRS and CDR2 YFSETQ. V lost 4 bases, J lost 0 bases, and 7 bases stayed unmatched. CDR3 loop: CASSRRGGFSTDTQYF. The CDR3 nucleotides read TGCGCCAGCAGCCGCCGCGGGGGGTTTAGCACAGATACGCAGTATTTT.

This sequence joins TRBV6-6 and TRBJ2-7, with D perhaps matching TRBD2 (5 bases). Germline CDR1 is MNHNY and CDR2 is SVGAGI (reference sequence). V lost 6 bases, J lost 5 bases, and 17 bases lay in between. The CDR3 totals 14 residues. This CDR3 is CASSLKVEGDEQYF. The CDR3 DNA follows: TGTGCCAGCAGCCTCAAGGTAGAGGGAGACGAGCAGTACTTC.

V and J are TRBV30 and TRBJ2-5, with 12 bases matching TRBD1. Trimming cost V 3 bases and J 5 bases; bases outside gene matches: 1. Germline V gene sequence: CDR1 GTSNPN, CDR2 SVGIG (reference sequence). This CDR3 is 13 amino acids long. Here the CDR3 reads CAWSGTGGETQYF. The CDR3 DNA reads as TGTGCCTGGAGCGGGACAGGGGGCGAGACCCAGTACTTC.

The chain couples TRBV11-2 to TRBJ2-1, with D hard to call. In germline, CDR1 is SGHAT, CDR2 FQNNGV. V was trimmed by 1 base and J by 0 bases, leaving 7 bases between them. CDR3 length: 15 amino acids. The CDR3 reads CASSLVDFSYNEQFF. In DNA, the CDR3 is TGTGCCAGCAGCTTAGTAGACTTCTCCTACAATGAGCAGTTCTTC.

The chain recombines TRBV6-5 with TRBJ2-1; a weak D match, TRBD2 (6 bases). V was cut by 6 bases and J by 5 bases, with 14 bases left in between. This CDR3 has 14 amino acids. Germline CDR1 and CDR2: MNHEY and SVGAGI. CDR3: CASRRLGPDNEQFF. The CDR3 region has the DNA TGTGCCAGCAGAAGACTAGGGCCAGACAATGAGCAGTTCTTC.

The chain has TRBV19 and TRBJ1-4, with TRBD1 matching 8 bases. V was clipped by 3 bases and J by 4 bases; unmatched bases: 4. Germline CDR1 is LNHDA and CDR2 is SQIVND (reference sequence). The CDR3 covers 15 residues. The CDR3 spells CASSIQGANNEKLFF. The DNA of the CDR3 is TGTGCCAGTAGTATCCAGGGGGCGAATAATGAAAAACTGTTTTTT.